Sequencing of this TCR beta chain was carried out in a study of T cell responses to AZD1222 COVID-19 vaccine. Across the study: Both about-4-week and about-12-week second-dose recipients were combined. General study points: Unmutated variant regions are reportedly targeted by nearly half of spike-specific TCRs. In a largely white British group with more females than males, clonal diversity was possibly underestimated.

V was trimmed by 4 bases and J by 1 base, leaving 9 bases between them. CDR3 length: 13 amino acids. Germline V lookup: CDR1 SGHNT, CDR2 YYREEE (reference sequence). Only in-frame clones appear in the TCRdb table, and some are missing; sequencing was by immunoSEQ multiplex PCR. The sample comprises 100,000 to 150,000 clones, 75% to 90% of which are singletons, and roughly 5.4% rests with the top ten. A word on this clone: Its antigen remains unidentified.

The rearrangement links TRBV5-4 to TRBJ2-7; D remains unclear. This TCR was sampled from an adult in good health. Sequences were derived from peripheral blood, sampled on day 0 of AZD1222 vaccination. CDR3 sequence: CASSPSTSYEQYF. In nucleotides, the CDR3 is TGTGCCAGCAGCCCGAGCACTTCCTACGAGCAGTACTTC.